This T cell receptor beta chain was profiled in a study of blood T cell repertoires in COVID-19. Study-wide context: T cells, B-cell-depleted T cells, or PBMCs provided the cDNA or gDNA that served as material.

This CDR3 comprises 12 residues. V lost 3 bases to trimming and J lost 8 bases; unmatched junction nucleotides: 5. CDR1 and CDR2 from the germline V gene are DFQATT and SNEGSKA (reference sequence). Original analysis: Estimation of nucleated cell counts was performed using reference gene primer amplification. Libraries were prepared by immunoSEQ multiplex PCR; TCRdb keeps only in-frame clonotypes and omits some of them. V, J and clone size are taken as reported in that table, and D and trimming were inferred from the DNA itself. Of roughly 160,000 clones listed, around nine tenths are singletons. Seattle patients were enrolled during active infection and followed longitudinally.

Sequences were obtained from peripheral blood. The clonotype originates from a man aged 55 to 69 with COVID-19, enrolled during active disease. This chain links TRBV20-1 with TRBJ1-1; 8 bases are a match to TRBD1. As DNA, the CDR3 is TGCAGTGCTAGTTCAGGGGGCTCAGAAGCTTTCTTT. This sequence encodes CSASSGGSEAFF.